This entry lists 21 T cell receptor beta chains sequenced from one sample in a study of T cells in narcolepsy. The protocol was immunoSEQ multiplex PCR, while the TCRdb copy is restricted to in-frame clones and leaves out a portion. This table holds roughly 20,000 clones, around 81% found once. The sequencing input was memory (CD45RA-) CD4+ T cells from blood. Receptors originate from a human donor in good health.

The V call is TRBV10-3, the J call TRBJ2-7; 10 bases map to TRBD2. V shed 2 bases, J shed 2 bases, and the junction held 6 bases outside the gene matches. CDR3 size: 16 residues. The germline gives CDR1 ENHRY, CDR2 SYGVKD. CDR3 in amino acids: CAISERSGGATYEQYF. The CDR3 DNA reads as TGTGCCATCAGTGAGAGGAGCGGGGGGGCAACCTACGAGCAGTACTTC.

The J gene is TRBJ2-7, the V gene TRBV5-1; tentative D call: TRBD1 (5 bases). There are 16 residues in the CDR3. V was shortened by 4 bases and J by 0 bases, with 17 bases between the two germline ends. Germline CDR1 SGHRS, CDR2 YFSETQ. The CDR3 bases are TGCGCCAGCAGCCCCCAAGGGGCTACCAACTCCTACGAGCAGTACTTC. This encodes CASSPQGATNSYEQYF.

The chain uses TRBV19 and TRBJ2-3, with no clear D. The ends were cut back, 6 bases at V and 2 bases at J, with 12 bases in the middle. This CDR3 is built from 14 residues. The germline gives CDR1 LNHDA, CDR2 SQIVND (reference sequence). The CDR3 nucleotides are TGTGCCAGTAGAGTTAGGACCTTCACAGATACGCAGTATTTT. This gives the protein CASRVRTFTDTQYF. The variable domain in full, completed from reference TRBV19 and TRBJ2-3, reads DGGITQSPKYLFRKEGQNVTLSCEQNLNHDAMYWYRQDPGQGLRLIYYSQIVNDFQKGDIAEGYSVSREKKESFPLTVTSAQKNPTAFYLCASRVRTFTDTQYFGPGTRLTVL.

This clone occurred a few times. The CDR3 region is CASSFRGKYEAFF. In DNA, the CDR3 is TGTGCCAGCAGCTTCAGGGGGAAATATGAAGCTTTCTTT. The chain couples TRBV11-3 to TRBJ1-1, with 7 bases that match TRBD1. Trimming at V came to 3 bases and at J to 7 bases, leaving 5 bases not matched to a gene. CDR1 and CDR2 (germline): SGHNT, YENEEA. The CDR3 covers 13 residues.

The V gene is TRBV19, the J gene TRBJ2-2; 9 positions match TRBD1. This CDR3 has 14 residues. V was clipped by 9 bases and J by 4 bases; unmatched bases: 6. In germline, CDR1 is LNHDA, CDR2 SQIVND (reference sequence). The CDR3 DNA reads TGTGCCAGCCGGACAGGGGTGAGCACCGGGGAGCTGTTTTTT. Encoded protein: CASRTGVSTGELFF.

This chain connects TRBV14 to TRBJ2-5; 8 positions match TRBD1. The J call is doubtful: the DNA matches TRBJ2-7 better. The length of the CDR3 is 16 residues. CDR1 and CDR2 from the germline V gene are SGHDN and FVKESK. The CDR3 is CASSQNQGAWINEQYF. In nucleotides, the CDR3 is TGTGCCAGCAGCCAAAACCAGGGGGCCTGGATAAACGAGCAGTACTTC.

This clone came up once. The rearrangement uses TRBV5-1 and TRBJ1-2; D is unclear. The CDR3 extends over 13 amino acids. Trimming took off 2 bases at V and 2 bases at J, with 7 bases between the two ends. CDR1 is SGHRS, CDR2 YFSETQ, per germline. The chain's CDR3 is CASSFSENYGYTF. The CDR3 bases are TGCGCCAGCAGCTTCTCGGAGAACTATGGCTACACCTTC.

The J gene is TRBJ2-3, the V gene TRBV7-9; TRBD1 might be the D (7 bases). The CDR3 consists of 19 residues. V was clipped by 4 bases and J by 0 bases, with 23 bases between them. CDR1 is SEHNR, CDR2 FQNEAQ, per germline (reference sequence). The CDR3 DNA follows: TGTGCCAGCAGCTCCGGGTTAAGCGGCGGGACAGTAAGCACAGATACGCAGTATTTT. It specifies CASSSGLSGGTVSTDTQYF.

V usage is TRBV2 and J usage is TRBJ2-3, with a weak D call TRBD1 (5 bases). The germline CDR1 and CDR2 sequences are SNHLY and FYNNEI. The length of the CDR3 is 12 residues. Trimming cost V 3 bases and J 8 bases, with 9 bases left between them. The CDR3 DNA reads as TGTGCCAGCAGTGATAGTAGGGGTACGCAGTATTTT. Encoded protein: CASSDSRGTQYF.

The chain links TRBV4-3 to TRBJ1-1; D may be TRBD1 (6 bases). CDR1 is LGHNA and CDR2 is YSLEER in the germline V gene. The CDR3 sequence is 14 residues long. Between the trimmed V and J ends, which lost 4 bases and 2 bases, there was a span of 11 bases. CDR3 residues: CASSLGQINTEAFF. CDR3 sequence (DNA): TGCGCCAGCAGCCTTGGACAGATCAACACTGAAGCTTTCTTT.

The chain couples TRBV18 to TRBJ2-2, with 9 nucleotides matching TRBD2. CDR1 KGHSH and CDR2 LQKENI come from the germline V gene. The V segment lost 5 bases and the J segment 3 bases; nucleotides outside the gene matches: 7. This CDR3 comprises 16 residues. DNA of the CDR3: TGTGCCAGCTCAACTACCCTAGCGGGGTACACCGGGGAGCTGTTTTTT. As protein: CASSTTLAGYTGELFF.

This clone was detected once. The chain recombines TRBV19 with TRBJ2-6, with TRBD1 matching over 7 bases. The CDR3 loop spans 18 amino acids. V lost 1 base and J lost 2; bases outside the gene matches: 8. Germline CDR1 LNHDA, CDR2 SQIVND (reference sequence). CDR3 nucleotide sequence: TGTGCCAGTAGTATAGGGGCAGACAGGGCGGCTGGGGCCAACGTCCTGACTTTC. Translated, it gives CASSIGADRAAGANVLTF.

The chain couples TRBV2 to TRBJ2-1; 10 bases agree with TRBD2. V was pared by 7 bases and J by 10 bases, with 10 bases of the junction left unmatched. The CDR3 spans 14 residues. The V gene's germline CDR1 is SNHLY and CDR2 FYNNEI. The CDR3 sequence: CASTTRVAGGEQFF. The DNA for the CDR3 is TGTGCCAGCACCACTAGGGTAGCGGGGGGAGAGCAGTTCTTC.

The CDR3 loop reads CASSLERAGGETQYF. The CDR3 DNA is TGTGCCAGCAGCTTGGAAAGGGCCGGGGGGGAGACCCAGTACTTC. The chain combines TRBV5-6 with TRBJ2-5; 7 nucleotides align to TRBD2. CDR1 is SGHDT, CDR2 YYEEEE, per germline. This CDR3 is 15 amino acids long. V shed 0 bases, J shed 5 bases, and the junction held 7 bases outside the gene matches. Based on the CDR3 plus reference TRBV5-6 and TRBJ2-5, the full variable domain is DAGVTQSPTHLIKTRGQQVTLRCSPKSGHDTVSWYQQALGQGPQFIFQYYEEEERQRGNFPDRFSGHQFPNYSSELNVNALLLGDSALYLCASSLERAGGETQYFGPGTRLLVL.

This sequence joins TRBV5-1 and TRBJ2-7; 8 bases line up with TRBD1. The CDR3 extends over 15 amino acids. The V segment lost 0 bases and the J segment 0 bases; nucleotides outside the gene matches: 2. Germline V CDR1 and CDR2: SGHRS, YFSETQ. The CDR3 region has the DNA TGCGCCAGCAGCTTGGTCACAGGGGGCTCCTACGAGCAGTACTTC. Amino acid sequence: CASSLVTGGSYEQYF.

The chain has TRBV27 and TRBJ2-7; 11 bases are a match to TRBD2. The CDR3 runs 14 residues. V was clipped by 8 bases and J by 9 bases; unmatched bases: 12. Per germline, CDR1 MNHEY and CDR2 SMNVEV (reference sequence). In DNA, the CDR3 is TGTGCCAGCCGGGAAATTAGCGGGGGGGCAGGGCAGTACTTC. Translating gives CASREISGGAGQYF.

This clone has a single count. The chain has TRBV10-3 and TRBJ2-5, with D uncertain. V was shortened by 8 bases and J by 4 bases, with 8 bases between the two germline ends. Germline V gene sequence: CDR1 ENHRY, CDR2 SYGVKD. The CDR3 sequence is 11 residues long. The CDR3 coding sequence is TGTGCCATCGGTTACCTAGAGACCCAGTACTTC. This codes for CAIGYLETQYF.

As concerns this clone: The junction shows a germline mismatch at one end, possibly a read error. V usage is TRBV29-1 and J usage is TRBJ1-6; D might be TRBD1 (5 bases). The germline V gene encodes CDR1 SQVTM and CDR2 ANQGSEA. The CDR3 length is 11 residues. The CDR3: CSARFGASVLF. DNA of the CDR3: TGCAGCGCACGATTCGGGGCCTCCGTGTTATTT.

The V and J genes are TRBV19 and TRBJ1-6; 7 bases are a match to TRBD1. This CDR3 has 12 amino acids. CDR1 and CDR2 (germline): LNHDA, SQIVND (reference sequence). Losses at the gene ends were 5 bases for V and 9 bases for J; bases not matched to a gene: 1. The chain's CDR3 is CASSPGGSPLHF. In DNA, the CDR3 is TGTGCCAGTAGTCCAGGGGGTTCACCCCTCCACTTT.

The rearrangement uses TRBV18 and TRBJ1-5; D not certain. CDR1 is KGHSH, CDR2 LQKENI, per germline. With 5 bases removed from V and 0 bases from J, the gap between germline ends came to 17 bases. The CDR3 runs 17 residues. CDR3 protein: CASSSQTGRISNQPQHF. In nucleotides, the CDR3 is TGTGCCAGCTCATCTCAAACCGGACGGATTAGCAATCAGCCCCAGCATTTT.

This clone was found a few times. The gene calls are TRBV5-5 and TRBJ2-7; 8 bases agree with TRBD1. Germline assignment: CDR1 SGHKS and CDR2 YYEKEE (reference sequence). V shed 3 bases, J shed 2 bases, and the junction held 10 bases outside the gene matches. This CDR3 spans 16 amino acids. The CDR3 loop is CASSSQPGQGAYEQYF. In DNA, the CDR3 is TGTGCCAGCAGCTCCCAACCCGGACAGGGCGCCTACGAGCAGTACTTC.